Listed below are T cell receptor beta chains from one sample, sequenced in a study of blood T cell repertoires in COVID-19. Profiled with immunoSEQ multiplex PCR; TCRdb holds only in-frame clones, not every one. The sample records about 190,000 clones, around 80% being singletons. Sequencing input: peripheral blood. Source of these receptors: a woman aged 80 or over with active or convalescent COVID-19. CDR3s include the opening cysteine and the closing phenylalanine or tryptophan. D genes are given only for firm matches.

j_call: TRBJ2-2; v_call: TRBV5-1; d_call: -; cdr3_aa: CASSRTLNTGELFF
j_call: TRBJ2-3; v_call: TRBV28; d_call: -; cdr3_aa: CASTPGSGWTDTQYF
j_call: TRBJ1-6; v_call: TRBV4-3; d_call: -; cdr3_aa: CASSQDIYRDSYNSPLHF
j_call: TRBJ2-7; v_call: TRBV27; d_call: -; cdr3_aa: CASSLGGSAYEQYF
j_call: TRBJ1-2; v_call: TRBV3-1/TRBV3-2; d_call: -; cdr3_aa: CASSQTTGETGGYTF
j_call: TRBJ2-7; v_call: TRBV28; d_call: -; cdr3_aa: CASSLGWGNEQYF
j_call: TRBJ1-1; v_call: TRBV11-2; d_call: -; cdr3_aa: CASSLHPAGRLTEAFF
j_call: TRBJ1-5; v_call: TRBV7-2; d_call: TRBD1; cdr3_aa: CASSIQGGAVGVQPQHF
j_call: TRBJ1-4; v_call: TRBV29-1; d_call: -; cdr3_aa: CSVAPGDATNEKLFF
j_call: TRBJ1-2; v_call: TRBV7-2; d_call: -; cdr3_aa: CASSFVSSNYTF
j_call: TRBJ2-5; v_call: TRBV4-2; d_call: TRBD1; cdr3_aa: CASSLTTGNRQETQYF
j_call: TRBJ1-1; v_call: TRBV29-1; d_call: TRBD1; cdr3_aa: CSVDNQDRVNTEAFF
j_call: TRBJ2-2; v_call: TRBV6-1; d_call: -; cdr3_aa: CASSPAESNTGELFF
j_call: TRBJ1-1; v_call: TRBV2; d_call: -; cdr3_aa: CASRRQFNTEAFF
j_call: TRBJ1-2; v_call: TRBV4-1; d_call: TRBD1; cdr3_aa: CASSQSGTGDYGYTF
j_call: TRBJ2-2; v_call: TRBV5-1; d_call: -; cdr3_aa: CASSYTDRSNTGELFF
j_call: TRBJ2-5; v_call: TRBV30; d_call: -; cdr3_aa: CARDQPEGQYF
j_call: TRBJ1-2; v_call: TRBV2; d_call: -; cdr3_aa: CASRDGQYGYTF
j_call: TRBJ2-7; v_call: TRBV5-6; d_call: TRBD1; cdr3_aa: CASSFRTGSYEQYF
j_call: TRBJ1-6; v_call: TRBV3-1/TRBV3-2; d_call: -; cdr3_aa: CASSLLGGANSPLHF
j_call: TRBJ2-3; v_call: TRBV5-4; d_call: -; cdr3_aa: CASSLAAAVNTDTQYF
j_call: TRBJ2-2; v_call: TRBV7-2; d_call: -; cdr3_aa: CASSPRTGELFF
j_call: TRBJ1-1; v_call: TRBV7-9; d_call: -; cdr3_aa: CASSLGTGNTEAFF
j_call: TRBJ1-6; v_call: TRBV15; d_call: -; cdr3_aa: CATSRDIDSPLHF
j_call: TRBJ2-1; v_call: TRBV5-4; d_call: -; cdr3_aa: CASSLESVEQFF
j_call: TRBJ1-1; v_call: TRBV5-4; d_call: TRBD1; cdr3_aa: CASSQGTGGGEAFF
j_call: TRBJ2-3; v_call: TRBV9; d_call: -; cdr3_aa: CASSVGRTKSTDTQYF
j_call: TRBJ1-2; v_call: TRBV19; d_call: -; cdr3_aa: CASNDLSGGANGYTF
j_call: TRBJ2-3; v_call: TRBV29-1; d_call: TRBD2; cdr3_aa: CSVVPQRGSTDTQYF
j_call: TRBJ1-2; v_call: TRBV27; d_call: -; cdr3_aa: CASSFSLFYGYTF
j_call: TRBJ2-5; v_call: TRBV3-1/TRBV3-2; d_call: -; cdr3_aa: CASSQRGFLETQYF
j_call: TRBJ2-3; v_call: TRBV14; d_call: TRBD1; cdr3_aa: CASSTRDRVTDTQYF
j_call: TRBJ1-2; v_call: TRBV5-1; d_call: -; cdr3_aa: CASSLEQQAGGYTF
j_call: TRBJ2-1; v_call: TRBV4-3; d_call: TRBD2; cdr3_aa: CASSPRTSGGPYNEQFF
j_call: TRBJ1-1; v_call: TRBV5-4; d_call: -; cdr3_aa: CASSWNRAAGLNTEAFF
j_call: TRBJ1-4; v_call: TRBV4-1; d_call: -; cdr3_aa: CASSQRIRGSPNEKLFF
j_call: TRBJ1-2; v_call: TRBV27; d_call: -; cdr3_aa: CASRPAGTVGYTF
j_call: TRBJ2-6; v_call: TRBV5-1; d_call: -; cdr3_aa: CASSPGHSGANVLTF